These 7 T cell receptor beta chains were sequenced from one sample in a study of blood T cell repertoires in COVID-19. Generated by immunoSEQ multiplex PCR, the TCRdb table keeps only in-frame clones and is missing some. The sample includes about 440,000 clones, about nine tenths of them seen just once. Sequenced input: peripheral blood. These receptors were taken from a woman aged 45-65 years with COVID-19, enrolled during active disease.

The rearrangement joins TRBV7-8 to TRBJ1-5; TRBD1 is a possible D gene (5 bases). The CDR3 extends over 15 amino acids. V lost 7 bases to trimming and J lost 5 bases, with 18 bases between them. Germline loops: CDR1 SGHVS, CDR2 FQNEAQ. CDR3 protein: CASTAGGGSDQPQHF. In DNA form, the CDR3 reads TGTGCCAGCACGGCCGGTGGGGGGTCTGATCAGCCCCAGCATTTT.

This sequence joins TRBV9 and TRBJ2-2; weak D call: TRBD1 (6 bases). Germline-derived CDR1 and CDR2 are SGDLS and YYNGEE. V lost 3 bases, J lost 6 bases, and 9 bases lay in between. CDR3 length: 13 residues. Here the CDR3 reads CASSEWTAGELFF. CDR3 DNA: TGTGCCAGCAGCGAGTGGACAGCCGGGGAGCTGTTTTTT.

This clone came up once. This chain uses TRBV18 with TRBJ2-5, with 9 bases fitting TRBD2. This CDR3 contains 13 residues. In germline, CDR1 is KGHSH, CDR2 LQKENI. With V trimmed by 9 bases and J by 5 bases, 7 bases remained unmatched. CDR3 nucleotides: TGTGCCAGTGCTATAGGACTAGCGGAGACCCAGTACTTC. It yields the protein CASAIGLAETQYF. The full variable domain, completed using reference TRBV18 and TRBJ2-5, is NAGVMQNPRHLVRRRGQEARLRCSPMKGHSHVYWYRQLPEEGLKFMVYLQKENIIDESGMPKERFSAEFPKEGPSILRIQQVVRGDSAAYFCASAIGLAETQYFGPGTRLLVL.

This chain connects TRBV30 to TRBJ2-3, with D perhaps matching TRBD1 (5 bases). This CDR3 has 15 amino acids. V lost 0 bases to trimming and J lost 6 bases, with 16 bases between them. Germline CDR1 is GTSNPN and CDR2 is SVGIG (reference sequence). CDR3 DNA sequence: TGTGCCTGGAGTGTACTGGGCAGGGCGAGGGATACGCAGTATTTT. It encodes CAWSVLGRARDTQYF.

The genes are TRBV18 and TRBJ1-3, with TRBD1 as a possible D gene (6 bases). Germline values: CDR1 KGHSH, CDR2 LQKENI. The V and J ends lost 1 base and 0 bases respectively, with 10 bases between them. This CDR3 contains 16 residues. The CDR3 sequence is CASSPQNRDSGNTIYF. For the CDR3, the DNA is TGTGCCAGCTCACCACAGAACAGGGACTCTGGAAACACCATATATTTT.

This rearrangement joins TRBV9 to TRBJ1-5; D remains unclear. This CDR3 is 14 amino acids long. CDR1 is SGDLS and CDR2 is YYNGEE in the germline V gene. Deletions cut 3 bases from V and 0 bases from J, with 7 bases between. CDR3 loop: CASSGGNSNQPQHF. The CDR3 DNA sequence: TGTGCCAGCAGCGGAGGTAATAGCAATCAGCCCCAGCATTTT.

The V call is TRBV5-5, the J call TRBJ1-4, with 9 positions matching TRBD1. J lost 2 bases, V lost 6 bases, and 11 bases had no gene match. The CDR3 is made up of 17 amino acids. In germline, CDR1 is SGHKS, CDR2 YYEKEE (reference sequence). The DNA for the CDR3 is TGTGCCAGCACTAGGGACAGGGTGGACTACACTAATGAAAAACTGTTTTTT. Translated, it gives CASTRDRVDYTNEKLFF.